This entry lists 10 T cell receptor beta chains sequenced from one sample in a study of beta chain features in type 1 diabetes. Whole-study findings and limits: People with Type 1 diabetes carried modestly yet significantly shorter TCRB CDR3s in all four CD4+ subsets.

What was sequenced were expressed TCRB transcripts, since all of the isolated RNA had been reverse transcribed. Using immunoSEQ multiplex PCR, the repertoire was profiled, and TCRdb retains in-frame clones only, with some absent. The sample consists of about 140,000 clones, around 13% of them appearing once. Antigens for these TCRs are unknown. Sequencing used central memory CD4+ T cells from blood. The source of these receptors is a man between 18 and 35 years old with type 1 diabetes.

The chain joins TRBV9 to TRBJ2-3, with 7 bases fitting TRBD2. V shed 5 bases and J 2 bases; nucleotides not matched to a gene: 2. This CDR3 has 13 residues. Germline lookup yields CDR1 SGDLS and CDR2 YYNGEE. CDR3 region: CASSGGDTDTQYF. Here the CDR3 DNA reads TGTGCCAGCAGTGGGGGGGACACAGATACGCAGTATTTT. The whole variable domain, filled in from reference TRBV9 and TRBJ2-3, reads DSGVTQTPKHLITATGQRVTLRCSPRSGDLSVYWYQQSLDQGLQFLIQYYNGEERAKGNILERFSAQQFPDLHSELNLSSLELGDSALYFCASSGGDTDTQYFGPGTRLTVL.

Only a few counts were recorded for this clone. This rearrangement joins TRBV2 to TRBJ1-1, with D perhaps matching TRBD1 (6 bases). Trimming took 0 bases from V and 5 from J, leaving 13 bases between them. The CDR3 has 15 residues. Germline CDR1 SNHLY, CDR2 FYNNEI. CDR3 bases: TGTGCCAGCAGTGAAGCGTGGGTCAGGGGAACTGAAGCTTTCTTT. Translating gives CASSEAWVRGTEAFF.

This clone has only a few counts. The chain couples TRBV6-5 to TRBJ1-1, with D uncertain. Germline V gene sequence: CDR1 MNHEY, CDR2 SVGAGI. The CDR3 is made up of 13 amino acids. The V end was cut by 8 bases, the J end by 4 bases, with 14 bases between. The CDR3 loop reads CASLAGWGTEAFF. In DNA form, the CDR3 reads TGTGCCAGCCTGGCCGGGTGGGGCACTGAAGCTTTCTTT.

This chain connects TRBV29-1 to TRBJ1-3; the match to TRBD1 covers 7 bases. Looked up from germline, CDR1 is SQVTM and CDR2 is ANQGSEA. The trim removed 7 bases at V and 1 base at J, leaving 7 bases unmatched. The CDR3 has 14 residues. CDR3 in amino acids: CSGGGDSSGNTIYF. In DNA form, the CDR3 reads TGCAGCGGGGGCGGGGACAGTTCTGGAAACACCATATATTTT.

This rearrangement joins TRBV5-4 to TRBJ1-6, with a weak D call TRBD1 (5 bases). The CDR3 loop spans 15 amino acids. In germline, CDR1 is SGHNT, CDR2 YYREEE (reference sequence). The V and J ends lost 5 bases and 8 bases respectively, with 17 bases between them. The CDR3 sequence is CASRTLAGTDSPLHF. CDR3 coding DNA: TGTGCCAGCAGAACCCTGGCAGGGACGGATTCACCCCTCCACTTT.

V gene TRBV5-1 combines with J gene TRBJ2-7; D uncertain. The CDR3 length is 15 residues. Per germline, CDR1 SGHRS and CDR2 YFSETQ. V shed 0 bases and J shed 3 bases, with 13 bases lying between them. The DNA for the CDR3 is TGCGCCAGCAGCTTGGAGGGTCAGTTCTACTACGAGCAGTACTTC. Encoded protein: CASSLEGQFYYEQYF.

The chain employs TRBV2 and TRBJ1-6; D not certain. V lost 2 bases and J 9 bases, leaving 5 bases between the germline ends. The germline CDR1 and CDR2 sequences are SNHLY and FYNNEI. The CDR3 is 12 residues long. The CDR3 spells CASSELSSPLHF. Here the CDR3 DNA reads TGTGCCAGCAGTGAATTATCTTCACCCCTCCACTTT.

This clone was seen a handful of times. This rearrangement joins TRBV19 to TRBJ2-1; D is unclear. V gave up 4 bases and J gave up 6 bases, with 16 bases separating them. CDR1 is LNHDA and CDR2 is SQIVND in the germline V gene (reference sequence). The CDR3 runs 15 residues. In DNA, the CDR3 is TGTGCCAGTAGTACGAGACGGGCTCCTGGCAATGAGCAGTTCTTC. It is translated as CASSTRRAPGNEQFF.

The chain couples TRBV30 to TRBJ2-7; D is uncertain. The germline CDR1 and CDR2 sequences are GTSNPN and SVGIG (reference sequence). Trimming shortened V by 0 bases and J by 9 bases, and 12 bases separated the two germline ends. The CDR3 is 12 amino acids. CDR3 loop: CAWSVRTGWQYF. The CDR3 DNA reads as TGTGCCTGGAGTGTCCGGACGGGTTGGCAGTACTTC.

The rearrangement uses TRBV10-2 and TRBJ2-3; D is undetermined. V lost 3 bases and J lost 6, with 10 bases in between. The CDR3 loop spans 13 amino acids. Germline-derived CDR1 and CDR2 are WSHSY and SAAADI. This CDR3 reads CASSEYLFDTQYF. The CDR3 DNA follows: TGCGCCAGCAGTGAATATCTTTTCGATACGCAGTATTTT.